These 7 T cell receptor beta chains were all obtained from the same sample, sequenced in a study of OX40 agonist ivuxolimab in advanced cancers. Clones were sequenced by immunoSEQ multiplex PCR, and TCRdb holds only the in-frame ones, with some missing. The sample includes some 98,000 clones, about four fifths seen only once; the top ten take over 1.3%. Sequencing was performed on CD4+ or CD8+ T cells sorted from blood, taken in a trial of the OX40 agonist ivuxolimab. These receptors were collected from an adult with an advanced solid tumor such as melanoma, head and neck, liver or kidney cancer.

In this sample, this clone turned up once. J is TRBJ1-2 and V is TRBV10-3; D possibly corresponds to TRBD1 (5 bases). The germline CDR1 and CDR2 sequences are ENHRY and SYGVKD. The CDR3 has 14 amino acids. Trimming pared 0 bases from V and 2 bases from J, leaving 7 bases between. DNA for the CDR3: TGTGCCATCAGTGAGTCTGACAGAAACTATGGCTACACCTTC. It specifies CAISESDRNYGYTF.

This clone was detected a few times. V usage is TRBV7-9 and J usage is TRBJ1-4, with TRBD1 as a possible D gene (5 bases). This CDR3 is 15 amino acids long. V was shortened by 4 bases and J by 5 bases, with 14 bases between the two germline ends. Looked up from germline, CDR1 is SEHNR and CDR2 is FQNEAQ (reference sequence). DNA of the CDR3: TGTGCCAGCAGCTCCCGGGGGGGAAGAAATGAAAAACTGTTTTTT. As protein: CASSSRGGRNEKLFF.

The V gene is TRBV5-4, the J gene TRBJ2-5; 12 bases line up with TRBD2. The V segment lost 2 bases and the J segment 4 bases; nucleotides outside the gene matches: 12. This CDR3 contains 18 residues. Germline CDR1 SGHNT, CDR2 YYREEE (reference sequence). DNA for the CDR3: TGTGCCAGCAGCTTTTTGACTAGCGGGAGTTTGGGTCGAGAGACCCAGTACTTC. Protein: CASSFLTSGSLGRETQYF.

This clone was counted once. The chain has TRBV6-5 and TRBJ1-1; 11 nucleotides match TRBD1. CDR3 size: 15 residues. CDR1 and CDR2 (germline): MNHEY, SVGAGI. Trimming cost V 5 bases and J 6 bases; bases outside gene matches: 8. In DNA form, the CDR3 reads TGTGCCAGCAGTCCACTCGGACAGGGGGCATCTGAAGCTTTCTTT. This translates into CASSPLGQGASEAFF.

The rearrangement links TRBV5-1 to TRBJ2-7, with 9 bases aligning to TRBD2. The V segment lost 0 bases and the J segment 2 bases; nucleotides outside the gene matches: 3. CDR3 size: 15 residues. Germline V gives CDR1 SGHRS, CDR2 YFSETQ. CDR3 region: CASSLASGDTYEQYF. CDR3 sequence (DNA): TGCGCCAGCAGCTTGGCTAGCGGGGATACCTACGAGCAGTACTTC.

This chain connects TRBV4-2 to TRBJ2-7; tentatively, D is TRBD1 or TRBD2 (5 bases each). The CDR3 extends over 15 amino acids. The V and J ends lost 0 bases and 6 bases respectively, with 15 bases between them. CDR1 and CDR2 (germline): LGHNA, YNFKEQ. CDR3 region: CASSQETRDDLEQYF. Here the CDR3 DNA reads TGTGCCAGCAGCCAAGAGACACGGGACGACCTCGAGCAGTACTTC.

Here the CDR3 reads CASRLHRSGTSGNTIYF. The CDR3 DNA sequence: TGTGCCAGTAGGCTTCATAGGAGCGGGACCTCTGGAAACACCATATATTTT. The chain is built from TRBV19 and TRBJ1-3; maybe TRBD1 (5 bases). This CDR3 region has 17 residues. Germline V gene data show CDR1 as LNHDA and CDR2 as SQIVND (reference sequence). V lost 6 bases and J lost 0, with 18 bases in between.